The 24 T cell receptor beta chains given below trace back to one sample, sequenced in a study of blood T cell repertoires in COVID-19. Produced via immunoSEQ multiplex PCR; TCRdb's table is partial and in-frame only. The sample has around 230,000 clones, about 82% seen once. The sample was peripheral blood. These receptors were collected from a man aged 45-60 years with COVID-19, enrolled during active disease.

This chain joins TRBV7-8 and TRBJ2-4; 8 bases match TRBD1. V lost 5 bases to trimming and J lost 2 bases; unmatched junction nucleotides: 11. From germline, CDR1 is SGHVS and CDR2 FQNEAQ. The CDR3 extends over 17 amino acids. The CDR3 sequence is CASSQARQGLTKNIQYF. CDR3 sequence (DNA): TGTGCCAGCAGCCAAGCCCGACAGGGGCTAACCAAAAACATTCAGTACTTC. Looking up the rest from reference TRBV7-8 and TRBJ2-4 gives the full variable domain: GAGVSQSPRYKVAKRGQDVALRCDPISGHVSLFWYQQALGQGPEFLTYFQNEAQLDKSGLPSDRFFAERPEGSVSTLKIQRTQQEDSAVYLCASSQARQGLTKNIQYFGAGTRLSVL.

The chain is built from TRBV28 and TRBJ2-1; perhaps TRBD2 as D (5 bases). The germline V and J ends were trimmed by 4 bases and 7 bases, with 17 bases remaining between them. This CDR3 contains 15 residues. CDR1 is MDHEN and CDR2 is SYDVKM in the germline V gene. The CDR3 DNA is TGTGCCAGCAGTTCCCGGACCCCACCGGGGAATGAGCAGTTCTTC. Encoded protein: CASSSRTPPGNEQFF.

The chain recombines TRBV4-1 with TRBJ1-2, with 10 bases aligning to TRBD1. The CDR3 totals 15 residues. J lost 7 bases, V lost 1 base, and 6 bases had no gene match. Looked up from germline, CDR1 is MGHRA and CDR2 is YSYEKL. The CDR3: CASSQGVTGGFGYTF. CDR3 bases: TGCGCCAGCAGCCAAGGCGTGACAGGGGGCTTTGGCTACACCTTC.

This CDR3 is CASSLPGYGGELFF. The CDR3 DNA is TGTGCCAGCAGCTTGCCCGGGTACGGCGGGGAGCTGTTTTTT. The V call is TRBV7-3, the J call TRBJ2-2; D is uncertain. The V end lost 3 bases, the J end lost 7 bases, and 12 bases lay between the germline ends. Per the germline V gene, CDR1 is SGHTA and CDR2 is FQGTGA. CDR3 length: 14 amino acids.

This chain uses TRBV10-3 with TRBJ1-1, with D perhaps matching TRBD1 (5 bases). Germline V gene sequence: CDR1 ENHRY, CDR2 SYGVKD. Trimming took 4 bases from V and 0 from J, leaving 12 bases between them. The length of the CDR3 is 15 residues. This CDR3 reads CAISVLLGVNTEAFF. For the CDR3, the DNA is TGTGCCATCAGTGTTTTGCTAGGGGTGAACACTGAAGCTTTCTTT.

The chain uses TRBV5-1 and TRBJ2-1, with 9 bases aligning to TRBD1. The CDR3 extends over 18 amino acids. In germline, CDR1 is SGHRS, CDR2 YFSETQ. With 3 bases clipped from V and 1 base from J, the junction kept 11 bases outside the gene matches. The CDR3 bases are TGCGCCAGCAGCTCTCAACCTTCCGGGACAGGGTCCTACAATGAGCAGTTCTTC. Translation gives CASSSQPSGTGSYNEQFF.

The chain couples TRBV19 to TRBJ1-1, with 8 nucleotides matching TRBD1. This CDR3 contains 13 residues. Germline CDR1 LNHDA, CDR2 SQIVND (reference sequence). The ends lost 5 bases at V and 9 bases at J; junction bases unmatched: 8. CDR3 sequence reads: CASSSAGTGKAFF. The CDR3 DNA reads TGTGCCAGTAGTTCGGCCGGGACAGGAAAAGCTTTCTTT.

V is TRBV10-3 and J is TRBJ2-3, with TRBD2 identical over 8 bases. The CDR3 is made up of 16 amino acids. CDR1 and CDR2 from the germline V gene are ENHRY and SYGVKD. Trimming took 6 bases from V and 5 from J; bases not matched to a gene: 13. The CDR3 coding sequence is TGTGCCATCAGCCAATCCTCGGGGGGGCGCCAAGATACGCAGTATTTT. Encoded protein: CAISQSSGGRQDTQYF.

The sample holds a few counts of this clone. CDR3 coding DNA: TGCGCCAGCAGCCCGGGACAACTCCGTTACGAGCAGTACTTC. Protein sequence: CASSPGQLRYEQYF. The chain uses TRBV5-1 and TRBJ2-7; TRBD1 is a possible D gene (6 bases). Trimming took 4 bases from V and 4 from J, leaving 15 bases between them. The germline V gene has CDR1 SGHRS and CDR2 YFSETQ. This CDR3 comprises 14 residues.

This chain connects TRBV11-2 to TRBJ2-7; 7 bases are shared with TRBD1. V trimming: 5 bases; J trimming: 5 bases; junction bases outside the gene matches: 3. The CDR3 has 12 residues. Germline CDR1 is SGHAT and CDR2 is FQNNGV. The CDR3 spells CASSTTGNEQYF. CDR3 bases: TGTGCCAGCAGCACGACAGGGAACGAGCAGTACTTC.

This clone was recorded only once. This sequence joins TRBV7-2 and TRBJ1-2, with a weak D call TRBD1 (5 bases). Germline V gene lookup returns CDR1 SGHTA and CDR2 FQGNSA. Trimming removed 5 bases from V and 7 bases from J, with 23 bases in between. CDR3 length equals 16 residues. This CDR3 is CASSLSRDLSVGGYTF. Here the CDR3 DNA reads TGTGCCAGCAGCCTATCACGGGACTTAAGCGTAGGTGGCTACACCTTC.

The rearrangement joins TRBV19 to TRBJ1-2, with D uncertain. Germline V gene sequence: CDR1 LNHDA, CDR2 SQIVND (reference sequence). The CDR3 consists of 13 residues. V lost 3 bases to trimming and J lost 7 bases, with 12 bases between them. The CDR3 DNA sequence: TGTGCCAGTAGTATCGGAGATTCGGGTGGCTACACCTTC. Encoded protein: CASSIGDSGGYTF. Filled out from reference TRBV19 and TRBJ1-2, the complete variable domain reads DGGITQSPKYLFRKEGQNVTLSCEQNLNHDAMYWYRQDPGQGLRLIYYSQIVNDFQKGDIAEGYSVSREKKESFPLTVTSAQKNPTAFYLCASSIGDSGGYTFGSGTRLTVV.

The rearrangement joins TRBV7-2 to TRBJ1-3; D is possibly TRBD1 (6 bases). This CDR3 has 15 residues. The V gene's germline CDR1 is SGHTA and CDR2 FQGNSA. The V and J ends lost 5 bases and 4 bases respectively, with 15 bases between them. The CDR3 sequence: CASSQAWGGGNTIYF. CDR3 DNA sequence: TGTGCCAGCAGCCAAGCCTGGGGGGGCGGAAACACCATATATTTT.

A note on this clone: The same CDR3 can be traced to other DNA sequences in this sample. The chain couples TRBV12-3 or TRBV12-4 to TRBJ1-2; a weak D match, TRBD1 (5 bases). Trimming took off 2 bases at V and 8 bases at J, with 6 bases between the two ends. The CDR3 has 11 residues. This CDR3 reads CASSLRGGYTF. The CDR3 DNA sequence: TGTGCCAGCAGTTTACGGGGGGGCTACACCTTC.

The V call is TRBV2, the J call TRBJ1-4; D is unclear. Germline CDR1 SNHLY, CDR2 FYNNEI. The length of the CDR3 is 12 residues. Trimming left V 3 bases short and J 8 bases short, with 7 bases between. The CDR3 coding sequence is TGTGCCAGCAGTGACCCCCTCGAAAAACTGTTTTTT. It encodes CASSDPLEKLFF.

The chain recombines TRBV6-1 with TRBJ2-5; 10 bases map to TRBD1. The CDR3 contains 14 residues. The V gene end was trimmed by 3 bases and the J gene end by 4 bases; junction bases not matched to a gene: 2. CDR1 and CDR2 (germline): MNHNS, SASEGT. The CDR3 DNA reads TGTGCCAGCAGTGATCGGACAGGGGGAGAGACCCAGTACTTC. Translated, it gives CASSDRTGGETQYF.

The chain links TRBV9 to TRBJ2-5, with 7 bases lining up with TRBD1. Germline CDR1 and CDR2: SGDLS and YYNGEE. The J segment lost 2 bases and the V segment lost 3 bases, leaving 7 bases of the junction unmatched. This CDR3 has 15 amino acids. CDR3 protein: CASSAYGTEQETQYF. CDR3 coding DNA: TGTGCCAGCAGCGCCTACGGGACAGAACAAGAGACCCAGTACTTC.

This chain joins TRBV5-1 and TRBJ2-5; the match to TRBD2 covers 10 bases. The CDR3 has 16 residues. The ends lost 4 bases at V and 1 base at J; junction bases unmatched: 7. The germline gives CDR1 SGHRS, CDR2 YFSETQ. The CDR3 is CASSPGTSGVQETQYF. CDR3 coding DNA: TGCGCCAGCAGCCCGGGAACTAGCGGGGTCCAAGAGACCCAGTACTTC.

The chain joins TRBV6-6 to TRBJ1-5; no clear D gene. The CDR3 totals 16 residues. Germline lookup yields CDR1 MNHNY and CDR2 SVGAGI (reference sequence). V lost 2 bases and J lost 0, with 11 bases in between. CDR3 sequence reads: CASSYLGASSNQPQHF. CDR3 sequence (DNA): TGTGCCAGCAGTTACCTTGGTGCGAGTAGCAATCAGCCCCAGCATTTT.

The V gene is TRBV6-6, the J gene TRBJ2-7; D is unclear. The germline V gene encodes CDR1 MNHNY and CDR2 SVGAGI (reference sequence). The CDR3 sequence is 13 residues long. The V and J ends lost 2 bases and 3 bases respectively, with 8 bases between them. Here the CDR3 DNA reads TGTGCCAGCAGTTACACAAACTACTACGAGCAGTACTTC. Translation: CASSYTNYYEQYF.

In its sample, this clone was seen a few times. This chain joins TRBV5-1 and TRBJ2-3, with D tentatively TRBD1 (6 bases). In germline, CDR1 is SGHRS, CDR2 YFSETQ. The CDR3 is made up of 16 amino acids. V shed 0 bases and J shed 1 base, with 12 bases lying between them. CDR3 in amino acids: CASSLDGQPGTDTQYF. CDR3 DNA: TGCGCCAGCAGCTTGGATGGACAGCCTGGCACAGATACGCAGTATTTT.

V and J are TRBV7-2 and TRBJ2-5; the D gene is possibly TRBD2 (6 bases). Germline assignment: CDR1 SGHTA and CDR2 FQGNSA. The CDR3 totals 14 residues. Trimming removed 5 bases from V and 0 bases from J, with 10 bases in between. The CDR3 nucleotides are TGTGCCAGCAGCCGGAGCGGGCACCAAGAGACCCAGTACTTC. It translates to CASSRSGHQETQYF. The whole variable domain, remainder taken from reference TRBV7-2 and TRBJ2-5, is GAGVSQSPSNKVTEKGKDVELRCDPISGHTALYWYRQSLGQGLEFLIYFQGNSAPDKSGLPSDRFSAERTGGSVSTLTIQRTQQEDSAVYLCASSRSGHQETQYFGPGTRLLVL.

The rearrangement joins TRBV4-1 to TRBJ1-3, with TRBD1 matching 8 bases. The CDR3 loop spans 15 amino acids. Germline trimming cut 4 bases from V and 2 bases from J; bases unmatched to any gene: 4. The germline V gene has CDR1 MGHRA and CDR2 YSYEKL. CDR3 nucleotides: TGCGCCAGCAGCCTCCGGACAGGGCCTGGAAACACCATATATTTT. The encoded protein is CASSLRTGPGNTIYF.

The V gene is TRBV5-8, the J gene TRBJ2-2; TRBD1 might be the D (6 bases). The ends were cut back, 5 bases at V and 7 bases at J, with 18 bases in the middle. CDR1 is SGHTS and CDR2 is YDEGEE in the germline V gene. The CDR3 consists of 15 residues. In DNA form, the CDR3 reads TGTGCCAGCAGTAGGGGGATCGGCACCGACGGGGAGCTGTTTTTT. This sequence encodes CASSRGIGTDGELFF. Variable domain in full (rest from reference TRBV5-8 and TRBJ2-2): EAGVTQSPTHLIKTRGQQATLRCSPISGHTSVYWYQQALGLGLQFLLWYDEGEERNRGNFPPRFSGRQFPNYSSELNVNALELEDSALYLCASSRGIGTDGELFFGEGSRLTVL.